These 12 T cell receptor beta chains came from one sample sequenced in a study of blood T cell repertoires in COVID-19. TCRdb keeps only in-frame clones here, not all; method: immunoSEQ multiplex PCR. The sample carries hundreds of thousands of clones, 88% recorded once. The sample comprised peripheral blood. These receptors were obtained from a man older than 75 with acute or convalescent COVID-19.

In its sample, this clone was seen once. The chain employs TRBV29-1 and TRBJ2-7, with 11 nucleotides matching TRBD1. The germline gives CDR1 SQVTM, CDR2 ANQGSEA. The CDR3 loop spans 12 amino acids. The DNA of the CDR3 is TGCAGTTACGGACAGGGGGCCAACGAGCAGTACTTC. Its protein is CSYGQGANEQYF.

CDR3 nucleotide sequence: TGTGCCAGCAGCCAAGAAGGGACTAGCGGGAGGGGCGAGCAGTACTTC. Amino acid sequence: CASSQEGTSGRGEQYF. The rearrangement joins TRBV4-2 to TRBJ2-7; 16 positions agree with TRBD2. V was clipped by 0 bases and J by 6 bases; unmatched bases: 2. CDR3 length equals 16 residues. Germline V gives CDR1 LGHNA, CDR2 YNFKEQ.

The chain combines TRBV6-2 or TRBV6-3 with TRBJ2-5; possibly TRBD1 for D (6 bases). Germline lookup yields CDR1 MNHEY and CDR2 SVGEGT. The CDR3 is made up of 15 amino acids. V was pared by 5 bases and J by 5 bases, with 18 bases between. The CDR3 DNA sequence: TGTGCCAGCAGTATCCTACAGGGCGGCGGTGAGACCCAGTACTTC. It yields the protein CASSILQGGGETQYF.

Details on this clone: This CDR3 is also generated by other DNA sequences in the sample. This chain links TRBV7-9 with TRBJ2-5; D not resolved. CDR1 and CDR2 from the germline V gene are SEHNR and FQNEAQ (reference sequence). Trimming shortened V by 0 bases and J by 4 bases, and 6 bases separated the two germline ends. The CDR3 loop spans 13 amino acids. CDR3 in amino acids: CASSLAGGETQYF. The DNA for the CDR3 is TGTGCCAGCAGCTTAGCCGGCGGAGAGACCCAGTACTTC. Combining the CDR3 with reference TRBV7-9 and TRBJ2-5 gives the whole variable domain DTGVSQNPRHKITKRGQNVTFRCDPISEHNRLYWYRQTLGQGPEFLTYFQNEAQLEKSRLLSDRFSAERPKGSFSTLEIQRTEQGDSAMYLCASSLAGGETQYFGPGTRLLVL.

This chain uses TRBV4-1 with TRBJ2-7; D is possibly TRBD1 (6 bases). Per germline, CDR1 MGHRA and CDR2 YSYEKL. This CDR3 region has 17 residues. The germline V and J ends were trimmed by 0 bases and 5 bases, with 20 bases remaining between them. This CDR3 reads CASSQEGSAGASNEQYF. The CDR3 DNA reads as TGCGCCAGCAGCCAAGAGGGATCCGCAGGGGCTAGCAACGAGCAGTACTTC.

The chain is built from TRBV19 and TRBJ2-7; 9 bases line up with TRBD1. The CDR3 extends over 16 amino acids. The germline V gene has CDR1 LNHDA and CDR2 SQIVND (reference sequence). V trimming: 5 bases; J trimming: 2 bases; junction bases outside the gene matches: 10. In DNA form, the CDR3 reads TGTGCCAGTAGTCCGCGGACAGGGGTAGGGCCCTACGAGCAGTACTTC. Translating gives CASSPRTGVGPYEQYF.

The V call is TRBV10-3, the J call TRBJ1-1; a weak D match, TRBD1 (5 bases). This CDR3 region has 13 residues. V dropped 10 bases and J dropped 3 bases, with 15 bases sitting between them. Germline CDR1 reads ENHRY; CDR2 reads SYGVKD. Here the CDR3 reads CATRTGADTEAFF. The CDR3 coding sequence is TGTGCCACACGAACTGGGGCGGACACTGAAGCTTTCTTT.

CDR3 sequence reads: CASSQASAGRTDTQYF. CDR3 nucleotide sequence: TGCGCCAGCAGCCAAGCTTCGGCGGGACGCACAGATACGCAGTATTTT. The J gene is TRBJ2-3, the V gene TRBV4-3; D is perhaps TRBD2 (6 bases). Germline CDR1 is LGHNA and CDR2 is YSLEER. The CDR3 covers 16 residues. V was shortened by 1 base and J by 1 base, with 12 bases between the two germline ends.

The chain employs TRBV7-6 and TRBJ2-5, with D possibly matching TRBD1 (5 bases). V lost 1 base and J 5 bases, leaving 14 bases between the germline ends. The CDR3 is 15 residues long. From germline, CDR1 is SGHVS and CDR2 FNYEAQ. CDR3 sequence: CASSLGIGVQETQYF. CDR3 DNA sequence: TGTGCCAGCAGCTTAGGGATAGGGGTTCAGGAGACCCAGTACTTC.

This CDR3 is CASSRLAGGNEQFF. CDR3 DNA sequence: TGCGCCAGCAGCCGACTAGCGGGGGGCAATGAGCAGTTCTTC. J is TRBJ2-1 and V is TRBV5-1; 13 bases are shared with TRBD2. J was trimmed by 6 bases and V by 4 bases; bases with no gene match: 1. CDR1 and CDR2 from the germline V gene are SGHRS and YFSETQ. The CDR3 extends over 14 amino acids.

The chain recombines TRBV18 with TRBJ1-5; D gene unclear. V was trimmed by 2 bases and J by 2 bases, leaving 13 bases between them. Germline V lookup: CDR1 KGHSH, CDR2 LQKENI. This CDR3 is 16 amino acids long. CDR3 nucleotide sequence: TGTGCCAGCTCACCAACGGGGAGCGGGGGCAATCAGCCCCAGCATTTT. Protein: CASSPTGSGGNQPQHF. The full variable domain, its missing parts supplied by reference TRBV18 and TRBJ1-5, is NAGVMQNPRHLVRRRGQEARLRCSPMKGHSHVYWYRQLPEEGLKFMVYLQKENIIDESGMPKERFSAEFPKEGPSILRIQQVVRGDSAAYFCASSPTGSGGNQPQHFGDGTRLSIL.

The gene calls are TRBV2 and TRBJ1-5; the D gene is possibly TRBD1 (5 bases). The CDR3 consists of 19 residues. The germline gives CDR1 SNHLY, CDR2 FYNNEI. Between the trimmed V and J ends, which lost 6 bases and 1 base, there was a span of 25 bases. The CDR3 spells CASSEHTLGGRGSNQPQHF. In DNA, the CDR3 is TGTGCCAGCAGCGAACACACCCTGGGGGGGAGAGGGAGCAATCAGCCCCAGCATTTT.